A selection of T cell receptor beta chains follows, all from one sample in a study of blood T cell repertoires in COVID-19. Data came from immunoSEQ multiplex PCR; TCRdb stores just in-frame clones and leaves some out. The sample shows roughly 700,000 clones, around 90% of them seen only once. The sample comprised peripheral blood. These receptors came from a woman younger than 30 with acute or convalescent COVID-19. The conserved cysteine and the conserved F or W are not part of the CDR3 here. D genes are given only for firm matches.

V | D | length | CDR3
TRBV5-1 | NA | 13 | ASSLAGVAGTEAF
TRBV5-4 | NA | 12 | ASSLQGDWETQY
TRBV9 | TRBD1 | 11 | ASSSSGTGRAF
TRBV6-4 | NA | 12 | ASSDSRRGNEQF
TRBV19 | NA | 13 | ASMRHGDGNQPQH
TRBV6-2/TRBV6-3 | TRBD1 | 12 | ASSYRQGSFGYT
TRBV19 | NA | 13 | ASSVEGYSYEEQY
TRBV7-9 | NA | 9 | ASTANNEQF
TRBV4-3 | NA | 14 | ASSQDSSSVNYGYT
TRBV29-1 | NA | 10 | SASGVQETQY
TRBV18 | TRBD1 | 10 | ASSNQGDEQF